The rows below give T cell receptor beta chains drawn from one sample of a study of cytomegalovirus exposure and HLA in healthy donors. The repertoire was sequenced with immunoSEQ multiplex PCR; TCRdb's copy has only in-frame clones and lacks some. The sample consists of 250,000 to 300,000 clones, nearly 95% of them appearing once. Sequencing was done on a sample of PBMCs. The source is a girl aged 2-9 years in good health and CMV-seronegative. CDR3s leave out the opening cysteine and the closing phenylalanine or tryptophan.

v_call,j_call,cdr3_aa
TRBV28,TRBJ1-2,ASSFIADFNYGYT
TRBV7-8,TRBJ1-2,ASSLARGIEGYT
TRBV11-2,TRBJ1-1,ASSLAPRGSGKAEAF
TRBV6-5,TRBJ2-7,ASSYSKGTAYEQY
TRBV10-3,TRBJ2-7,AIGLADYEQY
TRBV27,TRBJ2-7,ASSFRGGEQY
TRBV7-8,TRBJ2-2,ASSPRTVANTGELF
TRBV7-8,TRBJ1-1,ASSSDRDRGHGEAF
TRBV27,TRBJ1-2,ASRGNLGYT
TRBV28,TRBJ1-6,ASTKQGFSPLH
TRBV10-1,TRBJ2-1,ASSESGPYNEQF
TRBV5-4,TRBJ2-7,ASSPQGTYEQY
TRBV19,TRBJ1-2,ASRTGDYGYT
TRBV9,TRBJ2-7,ASSEGREGYEQY
TRBV11-2,TRBJ1-1,ASSPDGRGEAF
TRBV5-8,TRBJ2-7,ASSFGQVSDLFEQY
TRBV7-8,TRBJ1-5,ASSSDTNQPQH
TRBV14,TRBJ2-7,ASSQGGPEQY
TRBV27,TRBJ2-7,ASSLSAQGLIYEQY
TRBV7-9,TRBJ2-5,SSSPSGRETQY
TRBV15,TRBJ2-7,ATSRTLSGGLSYEQY
TRBV29-1,TRBJ2-7,SVEGLADSYEQY
TRBV28,TRBJ2-2,ASSHERAGELF
TRBV7-9,TRBJ2-5,ASSPRDSRETQY
TRBV6-1,TRBJ2-7,ASSEAGTGVLKQY
TRBV6-6,TRBJ1-1,ASSFRARQGNTEAF
TRBV28,TRBJ1-2,ASSPMGQGYGYT
TRBV28,TRBJ2-7,ASRPGTANEQY
TRBV7-9,TRBJ1-2,ASSILPSGTGGPYGYT
TRBV7-2,TRBJ2-6,ASSLGGDRVVGANVLT
TRBV6-1,TRBJ1-4,ASRPGGYEKLF
TRBV7-9,TRBJ1-1,ASSFWRGGGKSVAF
TRBV15,TRBJ1-2,ATSRDIAADGYT
TRBV28,TRBJ2-3,ASGGRGTQY
TRBV2,TRBJ2-5,ASSEVAGGRQTQY
TRBV10-3,TRBJ2-3,AISRLAGVGTDTQY
TRBV2,TRBJ1-5,ASQGRYSNQPQH
TRBV19,TRBJ2-2,ASNPGGKRTGELF
TRBV30,TRBJ1-2,AWSSGIGYGYT
TRBV30,TRBJ2-5,AWSGRRTSGGLETQY
TRBV10-3,TRBJ1-2,AISESANYGYT
TRBV6-7,TRBJ2-1,ASSTGGGRSYNEQF
TRBV9,TRBJ1-1,ASSGQDSAEAF
TRBV2,TRBJ2-1,ASRRTSGGADEQF
TRBV30,TRBJ2-3,AWNGRGGTDTQY
TRBV6-5,TRBJ1-2,ASKGGEYGYT